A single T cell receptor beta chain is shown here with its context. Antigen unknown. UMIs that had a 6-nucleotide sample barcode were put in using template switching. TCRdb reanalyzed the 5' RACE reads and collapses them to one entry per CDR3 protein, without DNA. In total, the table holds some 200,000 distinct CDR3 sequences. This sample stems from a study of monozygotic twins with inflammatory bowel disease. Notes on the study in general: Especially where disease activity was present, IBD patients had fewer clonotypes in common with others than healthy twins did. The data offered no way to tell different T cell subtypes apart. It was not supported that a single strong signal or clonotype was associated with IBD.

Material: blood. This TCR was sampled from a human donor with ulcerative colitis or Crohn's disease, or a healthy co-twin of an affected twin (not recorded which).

The CDR3 here is CASSPLGGEQFF. The chain uses TRBV18 and TRBJ2-1. This CDR3 region has 12 residues. CDR1 and CDR2 from the germline V gene are KGHSH and LQKENI.